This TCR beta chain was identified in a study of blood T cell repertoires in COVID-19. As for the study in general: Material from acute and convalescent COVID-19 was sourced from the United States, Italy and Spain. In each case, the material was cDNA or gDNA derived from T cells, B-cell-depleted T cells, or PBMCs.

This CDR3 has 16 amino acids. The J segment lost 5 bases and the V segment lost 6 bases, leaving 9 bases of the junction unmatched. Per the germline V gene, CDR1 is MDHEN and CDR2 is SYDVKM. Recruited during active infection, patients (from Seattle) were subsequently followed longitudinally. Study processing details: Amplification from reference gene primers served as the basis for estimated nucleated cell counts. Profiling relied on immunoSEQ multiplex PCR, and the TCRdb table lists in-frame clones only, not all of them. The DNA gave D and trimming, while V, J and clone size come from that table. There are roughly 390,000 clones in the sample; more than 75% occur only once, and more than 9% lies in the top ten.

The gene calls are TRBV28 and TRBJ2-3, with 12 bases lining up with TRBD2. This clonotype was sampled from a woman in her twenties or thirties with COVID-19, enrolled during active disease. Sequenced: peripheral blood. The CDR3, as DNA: TGTGCCAGCAGGGGTGCTAGCGGGAGGGCCGGAGATACGCAGTATTTT. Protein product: CASRGASGRAGDTQYF.